These T cell receptor beta chains were read from a single sample in a study of blood T cell repertoires in COVID-19. Profiled with immunoSEQ multiplex PCR; TCRdb holds only in-frame clones, not every one. The sample carries some 100,000 clones, approximately 90% recorded once. Sequences were obtained from peripheral blood. Source of these receptors: a human donor with active COVID-19. The donor label of this sample is uncertain. The CDR3 runs from the conserved cysteine through the conserved F or W. A D gene is named only where the DNA matches it firmly. Expanded clones get a size class; other rows say once, few or many, or leave the size out.

DNA: TGCGCCAGCAGCCAAGGGCACGGGGATGGGGGGGAGCTGTTTTTT
CDR3: CASSQGHGDGGELFF
J: TRBJ2-2
V: TRBV4-1
size: few
D: .

DNA: TGTGCCAGCAGTGACGGCCAGGGGAACGGCGAGACCCAGTACTTC
CDR3: CASSDGQGNGETQYF
J: TRBJ2-5
V: TRBV6-4
size: .
D: .

DNA: TGTGCCAGCAGCGGGACAGTGAACTATGGCTACACCTTC
CDR3: CASSGTVNYGYTF
J: TRBJ1-2
V: TRBV5-4
size: .
D: TRBD1

DNA: TGTGCCAGCAGTGAAGCGGGCGCAGGTTTGGGCTATGGCTACACCTTC
CDR3: CASSEAGAGLGYGYTF
J: TRBJ1-2
V: TRBV6-1
size: .
D: .

DNA: TGTGCCAGCAGCTTAAAAGAGGGACAGGTCTATGGCTACACCTTC
CDR3: CASSLKEGQVYGYTF
J: TRBJ1-2
V: TRBV7-2
size: .
D: TRBD1

DNA: TGTGCCAGCAGCCCCGGGACAGGGCGGGGCACTGAAGCTTTCTTT
CDR3: CASSPGTGRGTEAFF
J: TRBJ1-1
V: TRBV5-5
size: .
D: TRBD1

DNA: TGCGCCAGCAGCTTGGACAACAGGGGGAACTATGGCTACACCTTC
CDR3: CASSLDNRGNYGYTF
J: TRBJ1-2
V: TRBV5-1
size: .
D: TRBD1

DNA: TGCGCCAGCAGCCAAACGGCATACCGGACAGGCTTGGTTCCGGGTGAGCAGTTCTTC
CDR3: CASSQTAYRTGLVPGEQFF
J: TRBJ2-1
V: TRBV4-3
size: .
D: TRBD1

DNA: TGTGCCAGCAGCCTGATCCGGACAGGGACCTACGAGCAGTACTTC
CDR3: CASSLIRTGTYEQYF
J: TRBJ2-7
V: TRBV28
size: many
D: TRBD1

DNA: TGTGCCAGCAGCCAGGGGACAGGCCAAAACAATGAGCAGTTCTTC
CDR3: CASSQGTGQNNEQFF
J: TRBJ2-1
V: TRBV7-8
size: .
D: TRBD1

DNA: TGTGCCAGCAGCTTGCTCCGGGACAGGGTTGACTCTGGAAACACCATATATTTT
CDR3: CASSLLRDRVDSGNTIYF
J: TRBJ1-3
V: TRBV13
size: .
D: TRBD1

DNA: TGTGCCAGCAGGTGGCAGGGAAGCACCGGGGAGCTGTTTTTT
CDR3: CASRWQGSTGELFF
J: TRBJ2-2
V: TRBV28
size: .
D: .

DNA: TGCGCCAGCAGCTCGCAGTTAACCTATGGCTACACCTTC
CDR3: CASSSQLTYGYTF
J: TRBJ1-2
V: TRBV5-1
size: .
D: .

DNA: TGTGCCAGCAGCGTCGTAGCAGCTAGCACAGATACGCAGTATTTT
CDR3: CASSVVAASTDTQYF
J: TRBJ2-3
V: TRBV11-2
size: .
D: .